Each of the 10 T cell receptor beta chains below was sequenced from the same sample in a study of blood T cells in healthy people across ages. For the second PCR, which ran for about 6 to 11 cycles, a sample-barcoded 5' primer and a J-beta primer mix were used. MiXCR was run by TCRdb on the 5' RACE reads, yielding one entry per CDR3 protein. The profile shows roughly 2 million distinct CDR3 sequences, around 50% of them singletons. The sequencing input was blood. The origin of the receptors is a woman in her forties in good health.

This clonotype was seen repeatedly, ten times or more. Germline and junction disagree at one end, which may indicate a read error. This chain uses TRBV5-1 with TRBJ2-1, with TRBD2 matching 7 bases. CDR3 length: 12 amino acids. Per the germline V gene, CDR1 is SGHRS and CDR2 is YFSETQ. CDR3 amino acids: CASSLAGGEQFF. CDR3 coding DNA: TGTGCCAGCAGTTTGGCCGGGGGGGAGCAGTTCTTC.

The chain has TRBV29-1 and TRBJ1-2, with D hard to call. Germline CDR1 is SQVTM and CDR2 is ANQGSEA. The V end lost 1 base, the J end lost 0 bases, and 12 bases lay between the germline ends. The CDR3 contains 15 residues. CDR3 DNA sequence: TGCAGCGTTGAAGCGAGGGTTTACGCTAACTATGGCTACACCTTC. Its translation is CSVEARVYANYGYTF. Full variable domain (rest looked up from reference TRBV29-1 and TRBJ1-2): SAVISQKPSRDICQRGTSLTIQCQVDSQVTMMFWYRQQPGQSLTLIATANQGSEATYESGFVIDKFPISRPNLTFSTLTVSNMSPEDSSIYLCSVEARVYANYGYTFGSGTRLTVV.

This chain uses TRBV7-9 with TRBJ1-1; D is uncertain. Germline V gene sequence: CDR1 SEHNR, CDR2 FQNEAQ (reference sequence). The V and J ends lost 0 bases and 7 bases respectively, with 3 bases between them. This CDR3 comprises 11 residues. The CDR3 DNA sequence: TGTGCCAGCAGCTTAGCAGATGAAGCTTTCTTT. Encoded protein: CASSLADEAFF.

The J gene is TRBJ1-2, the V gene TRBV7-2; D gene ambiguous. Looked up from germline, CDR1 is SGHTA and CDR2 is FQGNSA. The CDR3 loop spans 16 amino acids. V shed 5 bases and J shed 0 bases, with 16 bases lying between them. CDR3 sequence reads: CASSPGPAGANYGYTF. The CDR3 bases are TGTGCCAGCAGCCCGGGCCCTGCGGGCGCTAACTATGGCTACACCTTC.

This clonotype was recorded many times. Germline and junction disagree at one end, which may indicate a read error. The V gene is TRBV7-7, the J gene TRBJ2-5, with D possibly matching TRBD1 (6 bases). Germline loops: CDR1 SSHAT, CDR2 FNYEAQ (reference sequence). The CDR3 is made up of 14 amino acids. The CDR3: CASSGTGIQETQYF. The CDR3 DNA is TGTGCTAGCAGCGGCACAGGGATCCAAGAGACCCAGTACTTC.

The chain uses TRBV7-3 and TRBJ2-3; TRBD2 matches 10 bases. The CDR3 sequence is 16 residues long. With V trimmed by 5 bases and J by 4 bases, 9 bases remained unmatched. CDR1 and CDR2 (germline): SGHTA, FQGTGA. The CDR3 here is CASSTGLAGDADTQYF. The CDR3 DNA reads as TGTGCCAGCAGCACCGGTCTAGCGGGGGACGCAGATACGCAGTATTTT.

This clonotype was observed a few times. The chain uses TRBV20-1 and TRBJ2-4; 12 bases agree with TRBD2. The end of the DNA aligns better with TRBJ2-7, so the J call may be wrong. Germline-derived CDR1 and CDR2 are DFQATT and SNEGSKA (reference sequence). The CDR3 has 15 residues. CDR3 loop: CSARKGLAGGYEQYF. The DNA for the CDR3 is TGCAGTGCTAGGAAGGGCCTAGCGGGGGGGTACGAGCAGTACTTC.

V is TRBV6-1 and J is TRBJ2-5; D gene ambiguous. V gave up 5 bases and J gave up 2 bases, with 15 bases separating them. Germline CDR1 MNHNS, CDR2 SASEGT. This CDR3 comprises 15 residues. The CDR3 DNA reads TGTGCCAGCAGTTATGGACGGAGCCCACAAGAGACCCAGTACTTC. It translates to CASSYGRSPQETQYF.

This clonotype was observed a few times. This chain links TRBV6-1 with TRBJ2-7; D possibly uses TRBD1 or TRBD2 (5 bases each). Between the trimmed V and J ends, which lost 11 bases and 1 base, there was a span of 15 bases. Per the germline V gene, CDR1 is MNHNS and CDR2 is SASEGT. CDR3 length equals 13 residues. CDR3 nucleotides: TGTGCCGCAACAGTGGGACCATCCTACGAGCAGTACTTC. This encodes CAATVGPSYEQYF.

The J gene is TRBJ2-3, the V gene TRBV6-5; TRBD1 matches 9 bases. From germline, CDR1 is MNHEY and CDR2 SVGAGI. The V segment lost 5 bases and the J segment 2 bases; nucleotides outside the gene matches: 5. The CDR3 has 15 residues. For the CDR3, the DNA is TGTGCCAGCAGTAAGGGACAGGGATACACAGATACGCAGTATTTT. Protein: CASSKGQGYTDTQYF.